The 24 T cell receptor beta chains below were found in one sample sequenced in a study of tumor-infiltrating lymphocytes in primary liver carcinoma. Germline DNA was also extracted, and blood RNA was taken from unsorted whole blood. With approximately 500 ng total RNA as template and a constant-region primer, TCR beta cDNA was made. It was through three nested multiplex PCR rounds of slightly modified ARM-PCR that TCR beta libraries arose. Two initial PCR rounds of ten to eleven cycles each paired TRBV1-TRBV30 forward primers with a C-beta reverse primer. Via MiXCR, TCRdb re-called the multiplex PCR reads, giving one row per CDR3 protein. Of approximately 210,000 distinct CDR3 sequences listed, approximately 64% are singletons. Sequencing used peripheral blood. These receptors came from an older woman with primary liver carcinoma and hepatitis B virus infection.

This clonotype is medium-sized by share. This rearrangement joins TRBV11-2 to TRBJ1-1, with 7 bases lining up with TRBD1. J lost 5 bases, V lost 4 bases, and 4 bases had no gene match. The germline V gene encodes CDR1 SGHAT and CDR2 FQNNGV. This CDR3 has 13 amino acids. The CDR3 loop is CASSSDRWTEAFF. CDR3 DNA: TGTGCCAGCAGCTCGGACAGGTGGACTGAAGCTTTCTTT.

CDR3 region: CASSVQTGRAEAFF. The CDR3 coding sequence is TGTGCCAGCAGTGTACAGACAGGGCGCGCTGAAGCTTTCTTT. The chain combines TRBV12-3 or TRBV12-4 with TRBJ1-1, with TRBD1 matching over 7 bases. V lost 5 bases, J lost 6 bases, and 9 bases stayed unmatched. The CDR3 runs to 14 residues.

In the case of this clonotype: The junction departs from the called germline gene at one end, perhaps through a read error. V usage is TRBV11-2 and J usage is TRBJ1-6; D is perhaps TRBD1 (5 bases). The CDR3 is 13 residues long. Germline V lookup: CDR1 SGHAT, CDR2 FQNNGV. The CDR3 here is CANSLVGGSLLHF. The CDR3 DNA follows: TGTGCCAACAGCTTAGTCGGGGGTTCACTCCTCCACTTT.

As concerns this clonotype: Germline and junction disagree at one end, which may indicate a read error. V is TRBV28 and J is TRBJ2-3; TRBD2 agrees at 7 bases. This CDR3 has 18 residues. Looked up from germline, CDR1 is MDHEN and CDR2 is SYDVKM. The CDR3 is CACSSSTASSGPSDTQYF. The CDR3 bases are TGTGCCTGCAGTTCCTCCACGGCCTCTAGCGGACCCTCCGATACGCAGTATTTT.

Details on this clonotype: Since a much larger clone is just one base distant, this may be a read error. The CDR3: CASSPWREGKLFF. The DNA for the CDR3 is TGTGCCAGCAGCCCCTGGCGAGAGGGGAAACTGTTTTTT. The chain recombines TRBV5-5 with TRBJ1-4; TRBD1 might be the D (5 bases). Trimming took 4 bases from V and 11 from J, leaving 15 bases between them. The CDR3 is 13 residues long. Per the germline V gene, CDR1 is SGHKS and CDR2 is YYEKEE (reference sequence).

This chain connects TRBV11-2 to TRBJ1-2, with D perhaps TRBD1 (5 bases). V lost 6 bases and J 7 bases, leaving 9 bases between the germline ends. Germline assignment: CDR1 SGHAT and CDR2 FQNNGV. The CDR3 spans 11 residues. CDR3 region: CASRTGGGYTF. CDR3 sequence (DNA): TGTGCCAGCAGAACGGGGGGTGGCTACACCTTC. The complete variable domain, with remaining parts taken from reference TRBV11-2 and TRBJ1-2, reads EAGVAQSPRYKIIEKRQSVAFWCNPISGHATLYWYQQILGQGPKLLIQFQNNGVVDDSQLPKDRFSAERLKGVDSTLKIQPAKLEDSAVYLCASRTGGGYTFGSGTRLTVV.

As to this clonotype: A much larger clone lies one base from this, so it may be a read error. The final CDR3 position lacks the conserved phenylalanine or tryptophan, pointing to a likely read error. The V call is TRBV4-1, the J call TRBJ2-7; 10 bases are a match to TRBD1. Germline V gene sequence: CDR1 MGHRA, CDR2 YSYEKL. With V trimmed by 2 bases and J by 3 bases, 7 bases remained unmatched. The CDR3 sequence is 16 residues long. This chain's CDR3 is CASSQSPGQGSYEQYL. CDR3 bases: TGCGCCAGCAGCCAAAGCCCGGGACAGGGGAGCTACGAGCAGTACTTA.

The chain combines TRBV7-9 with TRBJ2-7; 7 nucleotides agree with TRBD1. Germline trimming cut 5 bases from V and 3 bases from J; bases unmatched to any gene: 7. The CDR3 totals 14 residues. The germline gives CDR1 SEHNR, CDR2 FQNEAQ (reference sequence). CDR3 coding DNA: TGTGCCAGCAGCCATAGTCAGGGGGACTACGAGCAGTACTTC. This encodes CASSHSQGDYEQYF. Variable domain in full (rest from reference TRBV7-9 and TRBJ2-7): DTGVSQNPRHKITKRGQNVTFRCDPISEHNRLYWYRQTLGQGPEFLTYFQNEAQLEKSRLLSDRFSAERPKGSFSTLEIQRTEQGDSAMYLCASSHSQGDYEQYFGPGTRLTVT.

On this clonotype: One junction end disagrees with the germline gene, perhaps due to a read error. This chain links TRBV11-2 with TRBJ2-2, with 8 bases that match TRBD1. There are 14 residues in the CDR3. Germline CDR1 is SGHAT and CDR2 is FQNNGV. The CDR3 sequence is CASNRQGSTGELFF. DNA for the CDR3: TGTGCCAGCAACAGACAGGGGAGCACCGGGGAGCTATTTTTT. Based on the CDR3 plus reference TRBV11-2 and TRBJ2-2, the full variable domain is EAGVAQSPRYKIIEKRQSVAFWCNPISGHATLYWYQQILGQGPKLLIQFQNNGVVDDSQLPKDRFSAERLKGVDSTLKIQPAKLEDSAVYLCASNRQGSTGELFFGEGSRLTVL.

This clonotype was recorded many times. The V call is TRBV12-3 or TRBV12-4, the J call TRBJ2-3; weak D call: TRBD2 (6 bases). This CDR3 contains 16 residues. Trimming removed 1 base from V and 0 bases from J, with 11 bases in between. CDR3 loop: CASSLDPGASTDTQYF. DNA of the CDR3: TGTGCCAGCAGTTTAGACCCGGGAGCTAGCACAGATACGCAGTATTTT.

This clonotype was detected ten times or more. V gene TRBV6-5 combines with J gene TRBJ2-5, with a possible D match to TRBD1 (6 bases). The germline CDR1 and CDR2 sequences are MNHEY and SVGAGI. The CDR3 spans 14 residues. Trimming removed 4 bases from V and 1 base from J, with 10 bases in between. The DNA of the CDR3 is TGTGCCAGCAGTTTTCAGGGGCGCCAAGAGACCCAGTACTTC. Its translation is CASSFQGRQETQYF.

The V gene is TRBV12-2, the J gene TRBJ2-1; the table's D call of TRBD2 was not tested on the DNA. TRBV12-2 is described as a pseudogene. This CDR3 has 13 residues. CDR3: CASRFTTRAQQFF. The CDR3 DNA reads TGTGCAAGTCGCTTCACTACCCGCGCACAGCAGTTCTTC.

As concerns this clonotype: Mismatch with germline at one junction end may stem from a read error. The chain uses TRBV14 and TRBJ1-2; the match to TRBD1 covers 8 bases. Germline-derived CDR1 and CDR2 are SGHDN and FVKESK. This CDR3 is built from 13 residues. Here the CDR3 DNA reads TGTGCCAGCAGCCCGGACAGGGTAAGCGGCTACAACTTC. It translates to CASSPDRVSGYNF. The entire variable domain, with the rest obtained from reference TRBV14 and TRBJ1-2, is as follows: EAGVTQFPSHSVIEKGQTVTLRCDPISGHDNLYWYRRVMGKEIKFLLHFVKESKQDESGMPNNRFLAERTGGTYSTLKVQPAELEDSGVYFCASSPDRVSGYNFGSGTRLTVV.

This clonotype was counted many times. This chain uses TRBV5-4 with TRBJ2-5, with a tentative D call TRBD2 (6 bases). The germline V gene has CDR1 SGHNT and CDR2 YYREEE (reference sequence). The germline V and J ends were trimmed by 0 bases and 5 bases, with 11 bases remaining between them. The CDR3 sequence is 14 residues long. The CDR3 sequence is CASSLGGITETQYF. CDR3 DNA sequence: TGTGCCAGCAGCTTGGGCGGGATTACGGAGACCCAGTACTTC.

With respect to this clonotype: This may come from a read error, since a much larger clone is one base off. V usage is TRBV12-3 or TRBV12-4 and J usage is TRBJ1-1; TRBD1 matches at 9 bases. V trimming: 3 bases; J trimming: 10 bases; junction bases outside the gene matches: 9. This CDR3 region has 14 residues. The CDR3 nucleotides read TGTGCCAGCAGTTTGACAGGGGGTAAGCCTGGAGCTTTCTTT. Protein: CASSLTGGKPGAFF.

The rearrangement uses TRBV28 and TRBJ2-2; 9 bases line up with TRBD1. Germline V gene lookup returns CDR1 MDHEN and CDR2 SYDVKM. The CDR3 contains 15 residues. The J segment lost 8 bases and the V segment lost 11 bases, leaving 15 bases of the junction unmatched. The CDR3 here is CAGGGTGSLLGELFF. DNA of the CDR3: TGTGCCGGAGGCGGGACAGGGAGTCTTCTTGGGGAGCTGTTTTTT.

CDR3 protein: CSVFTLTCRPEAFF. The CDR3, as DNA: TGCAGCGTTTTCACTTTGACATGCCGTCCCGAAGCTTTCTTT. This chain joins TRBV29-1 and TRBJ1-1; D remains ambiguous. Germline V gene data show CDR1 as SQVTM and CDR2 as ANQGSEA. The CDR3 consists of 14 residues. V was trimmed by 5 bases and J by 8 bases, leaving 21 bases between them.

Ten or more counts support this clonotype. The rearrangement joins TRBV4-1 to TRBJ2-7, with 8 nucleotides matching TRBD1. From germline, CDR1 is MGHRA and CDR2 YSYEKL. V lost 5 bases to trimming and J lost 3 bases; unmatched junction nucleotides: 0. This CDR3 comprises 12 residues. This CDR3 is CASSDRGYEQYF. DNA of the CDR3: TGCGCCAGCAGCGACAGGGGCTACGAGCAGTACTTC.

Note on this clonotype: A read error may account for a junction end that differs from germline. This chain uses TRBV4-1 with TRBJ1-1; 10 bases line up with TRBD1. CDR1 and CDR2 (germline): MGHRA, YSYEKL. The length of the CDR3 is 18 residues. Written as DNA, the CDR3 is TGCACCAGCAACCAGGGAGGGGGACAGGGGTCCCGGAACACTGAAGCCTTCTTT. The encoded protein is CTSNQGGGQGSRNTEAFF.

Of note for this clonotype: This likely comes from a read error, as the CDR3 has no conserved phenylalanine or tryptophan at its end. The J gene is TRBJ2-5, the V gene TRBV11-2; 8 bases map to TRBD2. The CDR3 runs 15 residues. With V trimmed by 8 bases and J by 5 bases, 13 bases remained unmatched. Germline V CDR1 and CDR2: SGHAT, FQNNGV. The CDR3 sequence is CASGPRTGGLETQYL. In DNA, the CDR3 is TGTGCCAGCGGCCCCCGGACGGGAGGGTTGGAGACCCAGTACTTA.

About this clonotype: A junction boundary mismatches the germline segment, possibly from a read error. This chain's CDR3 is CVSSPLGAGPSYEQYF. CDR3 nucleotides: TGTGTCAGCAGCCCCCTGGGAGCGGGACCTTCCTACGAGCAGTACTTC. The chain is built from TRBV12-3 or TRBV12-4 and TRBJ2-7, with 7 bases fitting TRBD2. The CDR3 is 16 amino acids.

With respect to this clonotype: Just one base apart from a much larger clone, this may be a read error. The J gene is TRBJ2-1, the V gene TRBV29-1, with no clear D. V was pared by 7 bases and J by 4 bases, with 5 bases between. Germline V lookup: CDR1 SQVTM, CDR2 ANQGSEA. The CDR3 loop spans 10 amino acids. CDR3 loop: CSAAYNEQFF. Written as DNA, the CDR3 is TGCAGCGCTGCGTACAATGAGCAGTTCTTC.

Turning to this clonotype: With a much larger clone just one base away, this may be a read error. This rearrangement joins TRBV5-6 to TRBJ2-5; D unclear. The V end was cut by 5 bases, the J end by 5 bases, with 10 bases between. This CDR3 has 12 residues. CDR1 SGHDT and CDR2 YYEEEE come from the germline V gene. The CDR3 DNA follows: TGTGCCAGCAGATTCAATTCGGAGACCCAGTACTTC. This codes for CASRFNSETQYF.

As to this clonotype: One base away lies a much larger clone, so this may be a sequencing read error. This sequence joins TRBV6-5 and TRBJ1-2; possibly TRBD1 for D (6 bases). Germline CDR1 is MNHEY and CDR2 is SVGAGI. Trimming removed 4 bases from V and 8 bases from J, with 14 bases in between. The CDR3 covers 13 residues. This CDR3 is CASSSDSSPGYTF. The DNA of the CDR3 is TGTGCCAGCAGTTCGGACAGCAGCCCCGGCTACACCTTC.